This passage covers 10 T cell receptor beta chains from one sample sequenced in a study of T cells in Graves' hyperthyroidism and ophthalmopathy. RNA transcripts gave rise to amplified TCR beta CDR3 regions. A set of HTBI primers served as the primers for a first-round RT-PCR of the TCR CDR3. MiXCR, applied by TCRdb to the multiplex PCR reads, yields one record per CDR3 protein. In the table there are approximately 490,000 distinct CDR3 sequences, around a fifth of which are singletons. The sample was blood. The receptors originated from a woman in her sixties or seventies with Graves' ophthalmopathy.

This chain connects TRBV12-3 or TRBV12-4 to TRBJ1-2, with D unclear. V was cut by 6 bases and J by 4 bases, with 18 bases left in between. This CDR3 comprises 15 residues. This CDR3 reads CASRISGQASYGYTF. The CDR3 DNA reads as TGTGCCAGCAGGATCTCAGGCCAGGCCAGCTATGGCTACACCTTC.

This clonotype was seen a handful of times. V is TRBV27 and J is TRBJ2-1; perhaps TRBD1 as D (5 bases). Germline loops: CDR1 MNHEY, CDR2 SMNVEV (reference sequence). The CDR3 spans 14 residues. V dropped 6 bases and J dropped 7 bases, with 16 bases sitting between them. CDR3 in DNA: TGTGCCAGCAGCCCCGCAGGGCCCCCGAATGAGCAGTTCTTC. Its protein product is CASSPAGPPNEQFF.

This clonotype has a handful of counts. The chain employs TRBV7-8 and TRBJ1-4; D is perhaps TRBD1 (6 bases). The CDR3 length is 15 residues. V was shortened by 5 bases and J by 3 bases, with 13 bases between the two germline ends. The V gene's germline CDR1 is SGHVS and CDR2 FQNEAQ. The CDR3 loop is CASSRYRVANEKLFF. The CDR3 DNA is TGTGCCAGCAGCCGATACAGGGTAGCTAATGAAAAACTGTTTTTT.

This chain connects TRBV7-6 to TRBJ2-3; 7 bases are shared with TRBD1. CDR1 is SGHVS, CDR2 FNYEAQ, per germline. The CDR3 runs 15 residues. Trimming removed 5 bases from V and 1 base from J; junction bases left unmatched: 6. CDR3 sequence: CASSVGQPRTDTQYF. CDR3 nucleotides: TGTGCCAGCAGCGTGGGACAGCCGCGCACAGATACGCAGTATTTT.

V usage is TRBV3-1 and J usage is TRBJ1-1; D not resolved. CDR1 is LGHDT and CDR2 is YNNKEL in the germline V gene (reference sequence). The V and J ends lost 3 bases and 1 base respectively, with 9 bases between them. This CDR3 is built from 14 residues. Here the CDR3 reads CASSHTDSNTEAFF. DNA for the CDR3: TGTGCCAGCAGCCATACCGACTCGAACACTGAAGCTTTCTTT.

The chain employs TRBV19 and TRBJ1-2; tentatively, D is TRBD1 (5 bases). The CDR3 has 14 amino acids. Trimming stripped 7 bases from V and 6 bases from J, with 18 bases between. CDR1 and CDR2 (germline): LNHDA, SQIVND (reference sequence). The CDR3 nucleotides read TGTGCCAGTAAATCAGCCGGGACGAGGGATGGCTACACCTTC. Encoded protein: CASKSAGTRDGYTF.

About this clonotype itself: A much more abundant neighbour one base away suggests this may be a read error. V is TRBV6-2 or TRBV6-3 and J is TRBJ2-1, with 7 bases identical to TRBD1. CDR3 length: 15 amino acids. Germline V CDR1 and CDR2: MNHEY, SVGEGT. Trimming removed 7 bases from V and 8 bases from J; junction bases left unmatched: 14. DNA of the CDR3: TGTGCCAGCAATCCGGGACAGAGAGACAATGATGAGCAGTTCTTC. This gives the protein CASNPGQRDNDEQFF.

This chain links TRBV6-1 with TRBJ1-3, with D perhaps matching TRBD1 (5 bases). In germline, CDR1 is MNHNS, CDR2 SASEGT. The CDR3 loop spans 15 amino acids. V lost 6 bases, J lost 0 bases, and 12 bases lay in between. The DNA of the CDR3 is TGTGCCAGCAGCCGGGACTTAAGCTCTGGAAACACCATATATTTT. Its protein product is CASSRDLSSGNTIYF.

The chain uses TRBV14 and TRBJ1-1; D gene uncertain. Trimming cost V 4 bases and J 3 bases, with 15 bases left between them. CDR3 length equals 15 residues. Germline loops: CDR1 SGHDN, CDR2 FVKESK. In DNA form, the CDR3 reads TGTGCCAGCAGCCGGTTGGCCGGAGGGTACACTGAAGCTTTCTTT. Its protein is CASSRLAGGYTEAFF.

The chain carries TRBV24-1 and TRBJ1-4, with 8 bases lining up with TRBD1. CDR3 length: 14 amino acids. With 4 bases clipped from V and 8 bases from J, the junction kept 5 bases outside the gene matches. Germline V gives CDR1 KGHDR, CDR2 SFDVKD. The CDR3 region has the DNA TGTGCCACCAGTGACCCGGGACAGGCAGAAAAACTGTTTTTT. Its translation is CATSDPGQAEKLFF.